The 18 T cell receptor beta chains listed next were all sequenced from one sample in a study of T cells in Graves' hyperthyroidism and ophthalmopathy. RNA transcripts served as the template for amplifying TCR beta CDR3 regions. HTBI primers were employed in a first-round RT-PCR of the TCR CDR3. Using its own MiXCR run on the multiplex PCR reads, TCRdb lists one record per CDR3 protein. The sample comprises hundreds of thousands of distinct CDR3 sequences, roughly 15% of which are singletons, and 4.3% rests with the top ten. The sequencing input was blood. All receptors come from a woman aged 40 to 55 with Graves' ophthalmopathy.

This clonotype has only a few counts. This chain joins TRBV2 and TRBJ2-5; 11 bases map to TRBD1. The V gene end was trimmed by 9 bases and the J gene end by 4 bases; junction bases not matched to a gene: 1. Germline V gene lookup returns CDR1 SNHLY and CDR2 FYNNEI. The CDR3 consists of 12 residues. CDR3 sequence (DNA): TGTGCCAGTGGACAGGGGGCAGAGACCCAGTACTTC. It yields the protein CASGQGAETQYF.

The rearrangement joins TRBV12-5 to TRBJ2-7; 9 bases match TRBD1. Germline V gene data show CDR1 as LGHNT and CDR2 as FRNRAP. The V and J ends lost 4 bases and 3 bases, in that order; junction bases with no gene match: 10. The CDR3 totals 16 residues. The CDR3 bases are TGTGCTAGTGGTTACCGGACAGGGGTCGAAGGCTACGAGCAGTACTTC. Protein: CASGYRTGVEGYEQYF.

This clonotype was recorded many times. The chain links TRBV7-8 to TRBJ1-1, with TRBD1 identical over 8 bases. Germline loops: CDR1 SGHVS, CDR2 FQNEAQ. V lost 2 bases and J lost 4; bases outside the gene matches: 3. CDR3 length: 14 residues. CDR3 in amino acids: CASSLPGGRTEAFF. The CDR3 DNA sequence: TGTGCCAGCAGCTTACCAGGGGGCCGCACTGAAGCTTTCTTT.

Many counts were recorded for this clonotype. The chain employs TRBV19 and TRBJ1-2; weak D call: TRBD1 (6 bases). This CDR3 region has 14 residues. Germline loops: CDR1 LNHDA, CDR2 SQIVND (reference sequence). Trimming removed 5 bases at V and 4 bases at J, with 14 bases between. CDR3: CASSHQQGSYGYTF. For the CDR3, the DNA is TGTGCCAGTAGTCATCAACAGGGAAGCTATGGCTACACCTTC.

This chain connects TRBV20-1 to TRBJ1-1; 9 bases are shared with TRBD1. Germline CDR1 DFQATT, CDR2 SNEGSKA (reference sequence). With 8 bases clipped from V and 4 bases from J, the junction kept 11 bases outside the gene matches. This CDR3 comprises 14 residues. CDR3 in amino acids: CSSGDREYGTEAFF. The CDR3 nucleotides are TGCAGTAGTGGGGACAGGGAATACGGCACTGAAGCTTTCTTT.

This clonotype was recorded a few times. V and J are TRBV3-1 and TRBJ2-5; D remains unclear. Trimming stripped 3 bases from V and 7 bases from J, with 12 bases between. Germline assignment: CDR1 LGHDT and CDR2 YNNKEL (reference sequence). The CDR3 has 13 residues. In DNA, the CDR3 is TGTGCCAGCAGCCAGTTTCTGCGAGGGACCCAGTACTTC. Its translation: CASSQFLRGTQYF.

This clonotype has at least ten counts. The chain combines TRBV7-2 with TRBJ1-2; 7 bases are a match to TRBD1. Trimming removed 1 base from V and 5 bases from J; junction bases left unmatched: 4. CDR3 length: 14 amino acids. CDR1 is SGHTA and CDR2 is FQGNSA in the germline V gene. CDR3 nucleotide sequence: TGTGCCAGCAGCTTAGAGGGGGCGGTTTATGGCTACACCTTC. Protein sequence: CASSLEGAVYGYTF. Full variable domain (outside the CDR3, taken from reference TRBV7-2 and TRBJ1-2): GAGVSQSPSNKVTEKGKDVELRCDPISGHTALYWYRQSLGQGLEFLIYFQGNSAPDKSGLPSDRFSAERTGGSVSTLTIQRTQQEDSAVYLCASSLEGAVYGYTFGSGTRLTVV.

Ten or more counts support this clonotype. The chain carries TRBV6-1 and TRBJ1-1; D not certain. Trimming stripped 5 bases from V and 1 base from J, with 14 bases between. Germline V CDR1 and CDR2: MNHNS, SASEGT. This CDR3 comprises 15 residues. The CDR3 is CASSPMTASNTEAFF. CDR3 nucleotide sequence: TGTGCCAGCAGTCCTATGACCGCGTCGAACACTGAAGCTTTCTTT.

The sample holds many counts of this clonotype. The rearrangement uses TRBV20-1 and TRBJ2-7; D gene uncertain. Per the germline V gene, CDR1 is DFQATT and CDR2 is SNEGSKA (reference sequence). This CDR3 contains 12 residues. Trimming stripped 1 base from V and 4 bases from J, with 8 bases between. The CDR3 reads CSARVRGYEQYF. CDR3 coding DNA: TGCAGTGCTAGAGTAAGAGGTTACGAGCAGTACTTC.

This clonotype has at least ten counts. This chain uses TRBV6-2 or TRBV6-3 with TRBJ2-7; TRBD1 is a possible D gene (6 bases). The germline gives CDR1 MNHEY, CDR2 SVGEGT. This CDR3 contains 16 residues. Trimming removed 1 base at V and 4 bases at J, with 17 bases between. CDR3 in DNA: TGTGCCAGCAGTTACTTGCCCGGGGACAAGGGTTACGAGCAGTACTTC. It translates to CASSYLPGDKGYEQYF.

This clonotype has at least ten counts. The chain carries TRBV6-1 and TRBJ2-7, with a weak D call TRBD2 (5 bases). The length of the CDR3 is 14 residues. Trimming removed 8 bases from V and 3 bases from J, with 17 bases in between. Germline lookup yields CDR1 MNHNS and CDR2 SASEGT. The CDR3 spells CASSTGMSDYEQYF. The CDR3 DNA sequence: TGTGCCAGCTCCACGGGAATGTCGGACTACGAGCAGTACTTC.

This clonotype appeared many times. The chain has TRBV6-2 or TRBV6-3 and TRBJ2-2; D gene ambiguous. Trimming shortened V by 6 bases and J by 4 bases, and 9 bases separated the two germline ends. CDR3 size: 13 residues. Germline values: CDR1 MNHEY, CDR2 SVGEGT. The CDR3 region is CASRSVGTGELFF. The CDR3, as DNA: TGTGCCAGCAGATCTGTGGGCACCGGGGAGCTGTTTTTT.

Concerning this clonotype itself: The junction and the germline gene differ at one end; a read error may be behind it. V and J are TRBV11-2 and TRBJ1-1; TRBD1 is a possible D gene (5 bases). The CDR3 extends over 14 amino acids. Germline V CDR1 and CDR2: SGHAT, FQNNGV. DNA for the CDR3: TGTGCCAGCAGATTAGCCGGGGGGGACACTGAAGCTTTCTTT. It yields the protein CASRLAGGDTEAFF. Complete variable domain (other parts from reference TRBV11-2 and TRBJ1-1): EAGVAQSPRYKIIEKRQSVAFWCNPISGHATLYWYQQILGQGPKLLIQFQNNGVVDDSQLPKDRFSAERLKGVDSTLKIQPAKLEDSAVYLCASRLAGGDTEAFFGQGTRLTVV.

This clonotype was observed at least ten times. The rearrangement links TRBV20-1 to TRBJ1-3; the D gene is possibly TRBD1 (6 bases). V lost 1 base and J lost 2, with 12 bases in between. Germline lookup yields CDR1 DFQATT and CDR2 SNEGSKA (reference sequence). The CDR3 length is 15 residues. The CDR3 here is CSARVQGFAGNTIYF. The CDR3 DNA reads as TGCAGTGCTAGAGTACAGGGTTTCGCTGGAAACACCATATATTTT.

At least ten counts were recorded for this clonotype. The chain employs TRBV11-1 and TRBJ2-7, with 11 bases fitting TRBD1. The germline V gene has CDR1 SGHAT and CDR2 FQDESV (reference sequence). This CDR3 contains 12 residues. Unmatched junction bases numbered 3, after V lost 8 bases and J lost 6 bases. The CDR3: CASRDRGSEQYF. The CDR3 DNA reads as TGTGCCAGCCGGGACAGGGGGTCCGAGCAGTACTTC.

This clonotype was picked up many times. V gene TRBV19 combines with J gene TRBJ1-2, with D possibly being TRBD1 (6 bases). The CDR3 sequence is 14 residues long. V shed 5 bases and J shed 3 bases, with 13 bases lying between them. Germline CDR1 is LNHDA and CDR2 is SQIVND (reference sequence). In DNA, the CDR3 is TGTGCCAGTAGTCGTGCAGGGGACTACTATGGCTACACCTTC. Residues: CASSRAGDYYGYTF. Variable domain in full (rest from reference TRBV19 and TRBJ1-2): DGGITQSPKYLFRKEGQNVTLSCEQNLNHDAMYWYRQDPGQGLRLIYYSQIVNDFQKGDIAEGYSVSREKKESFPLTVTSAQKNPTAFYLCASSRAGDYYGYTFGSGTRLTVV.

The sample holds many counts of this clonotype. V is TRBV19 and J is TRBJ2-7; TRBD1 aligns across 7 bases. The V segment lost 3 bases and the J segment 10 bases; nucleotides outside the gene matches: 6. Germline assignment: CDR1 LNHDA and CDR2 SQIVND (reference sequence). This CDR3 spans 12 amino acids. CDR3 residues: CASSMRGQPQYF. The CDR3 DNA follows: TGTGCCAGTAGTATGAGGGGACAGCCCCAGTACTTC. Full variable domain (outside the CDR3, taken from reference TRBV19 and TRBJ2-7): DGGITQSPKYLFRKEGQNVTLSCEQNLNHDAMYWYRQDPGQGLRLIYYSQIVNDFQKGDIAEGYSVSREKKESFPLTVTSAQKNPTAFYLCASSMRGQPQYFGPGTRLTVT.

The rearrangement uses TRBV3-1 and TRBJ2-4; weak D call: TRBD1 (6 bases). CDR1 LGHDT and CDR2 YNNKEL come from the germline V gene (reference sequence). This CDR3 has 14 residues. The ends were cut back, 4 bases at V and 1 base at J, with 8 bases in the middle. The CDR3 loop reads CASSLQGAKNIQYF. DNA of the CDR3: TGTGCCAGCAGCCTGCAGGGGGCCAAAAACATTCAGTACTTC.